This T cell receptor beta chain is drawn from a study of tumour-infiltrating T cells in Burkitt lymphoma (dated by TCRdb to the early 2020s). Study-level background: The Burkitt lymphoma cohort included some 75 patients and covered every epidemiological subtype of the disease. TCR repertoire data were correlated with clinical outcome; productive clonality predicted overall and progression-free survival, independent of established prognosticators including age at diagnosis. On the study overall, not on this receptor specifically: Numerous Burkitt lymphoma patients were found to share several public clonotypes, a finding suggesting shared tumour neoantigen selection that is absent from diffuse large B-cell lymphoma.

The CDR3 covers 14 residues, taking in both the cysteine and the phenylalanine. Only the CDR3 portion is preserved as DNA: 42 bases, with reading frame beginning at the first base. The germline ends are 12 bases apart after V is trimmed by 4 bases and J by 3 bases. CDR1 and CDR2 (MGHRA, YSYEKL) derive from the germline V gene. The library was built by means of the immunoSEQ multiplex PCR assay. The clones in this table, taken by TCRdb from immuneACCESS, are in-frame only. Not every clone is retained; where verified, under half of the shortfall comes from an unresolved V gene, and the cause of the rest is unknown. This sample is represented by around 45,000 clones; around 30% of them were singletons. Together, the top ten hold under 3.5% of the sample. In this sample, this clone turned up a few times. Its antigen is currently not known. No much larger clone is present one base from it, and per-base qualities are unavailable.

The TCR comes from a human donor with Burkitt lymphoma. Sequencing used tumor tissue. Recombination connected TRBV4-1 to TRBJ1-2; there is no confident call for the D gene. Read as DNA, the sequence is TGCGCCAGCAGCCTCGGGGAAGTTGACTATGGCTACACCTTC. Its protein reads: CASSLGEVDYGYTF.